This TCR beta chain is drawn from a study of response to subunit inactivated influenza vaccine. Study conclusions and caveats: It was the authors' suggestion that each seasonal influenza vaccination recruits few new T cells.

The sample holds a few counts of this clonotype. Its antigen is unidentified. The V gene lost 3 bases and the J gene lost 10 bases, with 16 bases spanning the gap. The CDR3 covers 14 residues. CDR1 and CDR2 from the germline V gene are MGHRA and YSYEKL. TCRdb re-derived calls from the RT-PCR reads in MiXCR, one entry per CDR3 protein. The table records more than 600,000 distinct CDR3 sequences, less than 20% of them present only once. The chain has TRBV4-1 and TRBJ2-1; D uncertain. The sequencing here drew on PBMCs from blood, taken less than 6 days after vaccination. This sequence was found in a man aged 50-59 years who received an inactivated influenza vaccine. The CDR3 here is CASSHNPGVVEQFF. The CDR3 DNA follows: TGCGCCAGCAGCCACAACCCTGGGGTCGTCGAGCAGTTCTTC.